A single sample is the source of the 22 T cell receptor beta chains below, sequenced in a study of blood T cell repertoires in COVID-19. Repertoires were generated with immunoSEQ multiplex PCR, while TCRdb's copy carries only in-frame clones and drops some. The profile shows about 300,000 clones, about 88% of them singletons. The source material was peripheral blood. These receptors originate from a man aged 70 or older with acute or convalescent COVID-19.

This chain uses TRBV19 with TRBJ1-2; D is ambiguous. Germline assignment: CDR1 LNHDA and CDR2 SQIVND (reference sequence). V gave up 4 bases and J gave up 8 bases, with 8 bases separating them. The CDR3 has 11 residues. The CDR3 is CASSTEGGYTF. As DNA, the CDR3 is TGTGCCAGTAGTACTGAGGGCGGCTACACCTTC.

This clone was seen more than once but under ten times. V gene TRBV29-1 combines with J gene TRBJ1-2; 9 nucleotides agree with TRBD1. V gave up 1 base and J gave up 6 bases; unmatched junction bases: 9. This CDR3 comprises 15 residues. The V gene's germline CDR1 is SQVTM and CDR2 ANQGSEA. Here the CDR3 reads CSVEGGDRASDGYTF. CDR3 coding DNA: TGCAGCGTTGAAGGCGGGGACAGGGCATCTGATGGCTACACCTTC.

This chain links TRBV24-1 with TRBJ2-1; D is ambiguous. Trimming took off 4 bases at V and 5 bases at J, with 14 bases between the two ends. The germline gives CDR1 KGHDR, CDR2 SFDVKD. The CDR3 sequence is 15 residues long. The CDR3 region has the DNA TGTGCCACCAGTGAGGGCCTACCTTCCCACAATGAGCAGTTCTTC. Protein sequence: CATSEGLPSHNEQFF.

The rearrangement uses TRBV29-1 and TRBJ1-1; D is ambiguous. The CDR3 runs to 11 residues. Trimming cost V 6 bases and J 3 bases, with 8 bases left between them. Germline assignment: CDR1 SQVTM and CDR2 ANQGSEA. The CDR3 region is CSVDGDTEAFF. CDR3 nucleotides: TGCAGCGTCGACGGAGACACTGAAGCTTTCTTT.

The sample holds one count of this clone. This rearrangement joins TRBV9 to TRBJ2-3; 11 bases are shared with TRBD2. The CDR3 has 20 residues. Looked up from germline, CDR1 is SGDLS and CDR2 is YYNGEE. V dropped 3 bases and J dropped 2; count of bases not matched to a gene: 17. The CDR3 reads CASSELPRLAGFTTTDTQYF. The DNA for the CDR3 is TGTGCCAGCAGCGAACTCCCCCGACTAGCGGGATTCACTACCACAGATACGCAGTATTTT.

This chain links TRBV12-5 with TRBJ1-1; TRBD1 agrees at 9 bases. This CDR3 region has 16 residues. Germline V gives CDR1 LGHNT, CDR2 FRNRAP. V trimming: 4 bases; J trimming: 3 bases; junction bases outside the gene matches: 9. CDR3: CASGSPTGTGYTEAFF. CDR3 bases: TGTGCTAGTGGTTCTCCGACCGGGACAGGGTACACTGAAGCTTTCTTT.

The chain employs TRBV5-1 and TRBJ2-7; D is uncertain. The CDR3 totals 15 residues. V was trimmed by 0 bases and J by 6 bases, leaving 16 bases between them. Germline values: CDR1 SGHRS, CDR2 YFSETQ. In nucleotides, the CDR3 is TGCGCCAGCAGCTTGGGCCTATCGAGTCCTGGCGAGCAGTACTTC. It is translated as CASSLGLSSPGEQYF.

The V gene is TRBV28, the J gene TRBJ2-6, with D perhaps matching TRBD2 (6 bases). V dropped 5 bases and J dropped 2 bases, with 22 bases sitting between them. This CDR3 has 19 residues. Germline assignment: CDR1 MDHEN and CDR2 SYDVKM. CDR3 residues: CASSEGRIRRGTGANVLTF. CDR3 in DNA: TGTGCCAGCAGTGAGGGGCGTATAAGGCGGGGCACTGGGGCCAACGTCCTGACTTTC.

The chain couples TRBV4-1 to TRBJ2-1; D might be TRBD1 (6 bases). Germline V gene sequence: CDR1 MGHRA, CDR2 YSYEKL. V lost 2 bases and J 0 bases, leaving 17 bases between the germline ends. CDR3 length: 18 residues. The CDR3 region is CASSQRVDRPSSYNEQFF. The DNA of the CDR3 is TGCGCCAGCAGCCAAAGAGTGGACAGACCGAGCTCCTACAATGAGCAGTTCTTC.

The chain carries TRBV5-6 and TRBJ2-2; the match to TRBD1 covers 7 bases. Germline CDR1 is SGHDT and CDR2 is YYEEEE. V trimming: 5 bases; J trimming: 4 bases; junction bases outside the gene matches: 2. The CDR3 consists of 13 residues. This chain's CDR3 is CASRYRGTGELFF. The CDR3 DNA reads TGTGCCAGCAGATACAGGGGCACCGGGGAGCTGTTTTTT.

The chain is built from TRBV24-1 and TRBJ2-5; 9 nucleotides agree with TRBD1. In germline, CDR1 is KGHDR, CDR2 SFDVKD. With 2 bases clipped from V and 4 bases from J, the junction kept 16 bases outside the gene matches. CDR3 length equals 19 residues. The CDR3 nucleotides are TGTGCCACCAGTGATTCAAGGGGGACAGGGAAAGGTGGGGGAGAGACCCAGTACTTC. Amino acid sequence: CATSDSRGTGKGGGETQYF.

Remarks on this clone: One junction end does not reproduce the germline sequence, and a read error may be involved. V gene TRBV6-1 combines with J gene TRBJ1-5; D might be TRBD1 (5 bases). From germline, CDR1 is MNHNS and CDR2 SASEGT. The CDR3 extends over 13 amino acids. CDR3 sequence: CAISEAGNQPQHF. CDR3 nucleotide sequence: TGTGCCATCAGTGAGGCAGGGAATCAGCCCCAGCATTTT.

The J gene is TRBJ1-5, the V gene TRBV24-1; the match to TRBD1 covers 7 bases. This CDR3 is 17 amino acids long. CDR1 KGHDR and CDR2 SFDVKD come from the germline V gene. V shed 0 bases, J shed 1 base, and the junction held 5 bases outside the gene matches. This CDR3 reads CATSDLDREKSNQPQHF. CDR3 nucleotide sequence: TGTGCCACCAGTGATTTGGACAGGGAAAAGAGCAATCAGCCCCAGCATTTT.

V and J are TRBV24-1 and TRBJ1-1, with unresolved D. CDR3 size: 13 residues. Trimming pared 7 bases from V and 1 base from J, leaving 9 bases between. The germline CDR1 and CDR2 sequences are KGHDR and SFDVKD. CDR3 nucleotide sequence: TGTGCCACCAGAGGAGAGAGGAACACTGAAGCTTTCTTT. Translating gives CATRGERNTEAFF.

This clone was seen once. This chain connects TRBV28 to TRBJ2-3; D gene ambiguous. Trimming left V 2 bases short and J 2 bases short, with 5 bases between. Germline V gene lookup returns CDR1 MDHEN and CDR2 SYDVKM. CDR3 length equals 13 residues. The CDR3 spells CASSLISTDTQYF. DNA for the CDR3: TGTGCCAGCAGTTTAATCTCCACAGATACGCAGTATTTT.

The chain has TRBV9 and TRBJ2-1, with 11 bases aligning to TRBD2. V trimming: 0 bases; J trimming: 3 bases; junction bases outside the gene matches: 5. This CDR3 has 17 residues. Germline V gene data show CDR1 as SGDLS and CDR2 as YYNGEE. CDR3 sequence reads: CASSVAYTSGGYNEQFF. CDR3 DNA: TGTGCCAGCAGCGTAGCCTATACTAGCGGGGGCTACAATGAGCAGTTCTTC.

This chain uses TRBV28 with TRBJ1-5; D not resolved. Trimming removed 6 bases at V and 2 bases at J, with 14 bases between. The CDR3 spans 15 residues. Germline lookup yields CDR1 MDHEN and CDR2 SYDVKM. The CDR3 DNA follows: TGTGCCAGCAGAACGGCAGGTCCGGGCAATCAGCCCCAGCATTTT. Translation gives CASRTAGPGNQPQHF.

The J gene is TRBJ2-3, the V gene TRBV28; TRBD1 aligns across 8 bases. CDR1 is MDHEN, CDR2 SYDVKM, per germline. V lost 5 bases and J lost 5; bases outside the gene matches: 9. CDR3 size: 15 residues. The CDR3 protein is CASSRLQGGLDTQYF. CDR3 nucleotide sequence: TGTGCCAGCAGTCGCTTACAGGGGGGTCTAGATACGCAGTATTTT.

V is TRBV19 and J is TRBJ1-2, with 8 bases matching TRBD1. Germline V gene lookup returns CDR1 LNHDA and CDR2 SQIVND (reference sequence). CDR3 length equals 15 residues. With 6 bases clipped from V and 3 bases from J, the junction kept 9 bases outside the gene matches. The CDR3 region has the DNA TGTGCCAGTAGATGGAGGACAGGGAACGACTATGGCTACACCTTC. It yields the protein CASRWRTGNDYGYTF.

The V and J genes are TRBV6-1 and TRBJ2-2, with 10 bases that match TRBD2. The germline V gene has CDR1 MNHNS and CDR2 SASEGT. The ends lost 2 bases at V and 5 bases at J; junction bases unmatched: 2. The CDR3 is 15 residues long. The CDR3, as DNA: TGTGCCAGCAGTGAACTAGCGGGGGTGACCGGGGAGCTGTTTTTT. Encoded protein: CASSELAGVTGELFF.

CDR3 sequence reads: CASSSPTAYGYTF. The CDR3 DNA is TGTGCCAGCAGCTCTCCGACAGCTTATGGCTACACCTTC. The chain is built from TRBV7-2 and TRBJ1-2; tentative D call: TRBD1 (5 bases). The CDR3 extends over 13 amino acids. The germline gives CDR1 SGHTA, CDR2 FQGNSA. V shed 4 bases and J shed 5 bases, with 11 bases lying between them.

This clone was recorded only once. The rearrangement uses TRBV5-6 and TRBJ2-7; 9 nucleotides agree with TRBD1. In germline, CDR1 is SGHDT, CDR2 YYEEEE. This CDR3 comprises 13 residues. After removal of 4 bases from V and 4 bases from J, the junction contained 3 bases not matched to a gene. The CDR3 loop reads CASSLTGGYEQYF. CDR3 coding DNA: TGTGCCAGCAGCCTGACAGGGGGATACGAGCAGTACTTC. The entire variable domain, with the rest obtained from reference TRBV5-6 and TRBJ2-7, is as follows: DAGVTQSPTHLIKTRGQQVTLRCSPKSGHDTVSWYQQALGQGPQFIFQYYEEEERQRGNFPDRFSGHQFPNYSSELNVNALLLGDSALYLCASSLTGGYEQYFGPGTRLTVT.